This TCR beta chain was obtained from a study of blood T cells in healthy people across ages. Germline V gives CDR1 SGHNT, CDR2 YENEEA. Trimming removed 6 bases from V and 2 bases from J; junction bases left unmatched: 6. CDR3 size: 15 residues. Points on this clonotype: This is likely a read error, given that the CDR3 carries no conserved phenylalanine or tryptophan at its end.

Next came a second PCR, run for roughly 6 to 11 cycles, which used a sample-barcoded 5' primer along with a J-beta primer mix. The template-switch adaptor was a 5' adaptor with 12 random nucleotides. It tagged each cDNA molecule. TCRdb re-analysed the 5' RACE reads in MiXCR, keeping a single row per CDR3 protein. The data hold about 1.6 million distinct CDR3 sequences, with roughly 32% observed a single time. The chain links TRBV11-3 to TRBJ2-1; 8 positions match TRBD2. The clonotype was recovered from a woman in her twenties or thirties in good health. The sequenced sample consisted of blood. CDR3 DNA: TGTGCCAGCAGTCGGGGGGGATCTACCTACAATGAGCAGTTCCTC. Encoded protein: CASSRGGSTYNEQFL.